A selection of T cell receptor beta chains follows, all from one sample in a study of T cell changes during pregnancy in multiple sclerosis. The repertoire was sequenced with immunoSEQ multiplex PCR; TCRdb's copy has only in-frame clones and lacks some. The top ten clones hold just over 2.5% of a sample with about 59,000 clones, around 94% of them seen once. The starting material was CD8+ T cells from peripheral blood mononuclear cells, obtained after pregnancy. The source is a female donor with multiple sclerosis, enrolled in a pregnancy study. Each CDR3 is given with its conserved first and last residue. D genes are given only for firm matches. The size of a clone is reported for some rows only, either as once, few or many, or as a class for expanded clones.

TRBJ1-1	NA	NA	TRBV29-1	CSPRRVNTEAFF	TGCAGCCCCCGGAGGGTCAACACTGAAGCTTTCTTT
TRBJ1-2	TRBD1	NA	TRBV5-6	CASSSGAGQGDGYTF	TGTGCCAGCAGCTCGGGAGCCGGACAGGGGGATGGCTACACCTTC
TRBJ2-1	TRBD1	NA	TRBV11-3	CASSSRLDRGIKDEQFF	TGTGCCAGCAGCTCCCGGTTGGACAGGGGGATTAAGGATGAGCAGTTCTTC
TRBJ2-7	NA	NA	TRBV27	CASSFAVSGGEQYF	TGTGCCAGCAGTTTTGCGGTCTCTGGGGGGGAGCAGTACTTC
TRBJ2-1	NA	NA	TRBV27	CASSTDYNNEQFF	TGTGCCAGCAGTACGGACTACAACAATGAGCAGTTCTTC
TRBJ1-4	NA	NA	TRBV6-4	CASSDSFEAGLLFF	TGTGCCAGCAGTGACTCATTCGAGGCAGGGTTGCTGTTTTTT
TRBJ2-1	TRBD2	NA	TRBV28	CASSTRLAGVNEQFF	TGTGCCAGCAGTACCCGACTAGCGGGAGTCAATGAGCAGTTCTTC
TRBJ1-1	NA	NA	TRBV29-1	CSALFGGMNTEAFF	TGCAGCGCTTTATTCGGGGGAATGAACACTGAAGCTTTCTTT
TRBJ1-1	NA	NA	TRBV19	CASSITGNTEAFF	TGTGCCAGTAGTATAACAGGGAACACTGAAGCTTTCTTT
TRBJ2-2	NA	NA	TRBV5-4	CASSLAPSDLGELFF	TGTGCCAGCAGCTTGGCACCTAGCGACCTGGGGGAGCTGTTTTTT
TRBJ2-7	NA	NA	TRBV27	CASSLAVAKFSDEQYF	TGTGCCAGCAGTTTAGCGGTAGCGAAGTTTAGTGACGAGCAGTACTTC
TRBJ2-7	NA	NA	TRBV5-4	CASSFSRGDYEQYF	TGTGCCAGCAGCTTTAGCAGGGGAGACTACGAGCAGTACTTC
TRBJ1-3	NA	NA	TRBV2	CASREGRTTNTIYF	TGTGCCAGCAGGGAGGGACGGACTACGAACACCATATATTTT
TRBJ1-1	TRBD1	NA	TRBV19	CASRTGENTEAFF	TGTGCCAGTAGGACAGGGGAGAACACTGAAGCTTTCTTT
TRBJ1-1	NA	NA	TRBV7-2	CASSPHSGYEAFF	TGTGCCAGCAGCCCCCATTCGGGTTATGAAGCTTTCTTT
TRBJ2-3	TRBD2	NA	TRBV5-4	CASTPSGLTDTQYF	TGTGCCAGCACCCCTAGCGGACTCACAGATACGCAGTATTTT
TRBJ2-1	NA	once	TRBV30	CARTYLDEQFF	TGTGCCCGAACCTACTTGGATGAGCAGTTCTTC
TRBJ1-1	TRBD1	NA	TRBV7-9	CASSYTGDEAFF	TGTGCCAGCAGCTATACAGGGGATGAAGCTTTCTTT
TRBJ2-3	TRBD2	NA	TRBV28	CASRPRLAGGPDTQYF	TGTGCCAGCAGACCAAGACTAGCGGGAGGGCCAGATACGCAGTATTTT
TRBJ2-7	NA	NA	TRBV10-1	CASTWAYSYEQYF	TGCGCCAGCACTTGGGCCTATTCCTACGAGCAGTACTTC
TRBJ1-3	TRBD1	NA	TRBV2	CASSPTGSGNTIYF	TGTGCCAGCAGCCCGACAGGGAGTGGAAACACCATATATTTT
TRBJ1-2	NA	NA	TRBV19	CASSIGDYGYTF	TGTGCCAGTAGTATCGGGGACTATGGCTACACCTTC
TRBJ1-5	TRBD1	once	TRBV30	CAWSGQGSQPQHF	TGTGCCTGGAGTGGACAGGGATCTCAGCCCCAGCATTTT
TRBJ1-1	TRBD1	NA	TRBV5-1	CASSPGTGARYEAFF	TGCGCCAGCAGTCCCGGGACAGGGGCAAGGTATGAAGCTTTCTTT
TRBJ2-7	NA	NA	TRBV4-3	CASSQDRNYEQYF	TGCGCCAGCAGCCAGGACAGAAATTACGAGCAGTACTTC
TRBJ2-3	NA	NA	TRBV4-3	CASSQVVGHQTDTQYF	TGCGCCAGCAGCCAAGTAGTTGGACACCAGACAGATACGCAGTATTTT
TRBJ2-7	TRBD1	NA	TRBV27	CASMGTAQDLTSYEQYF	TGTGCCAGCATGGGGACAGCCCAAGATCTTACCTCCTACGAGCAGTACTTC
TRBJ2-3	TRBD2	NA	TRBV6-6	CASRRGTSGRTDTQYF	TGTGCCAGCAGACGAGGGACTAGCGGACGCACAGATACGCAGTATTTT